This TCR beta chain was captured in a study of control samples from healthy donors and cancer patients (TCRdb year 2020). CDR1 and CDR2 (GTSNPN, SVGIG) derive from the germline V gene (reference sequence). Ends trimmed: V by 5 bases, J by 4 bases; bases unmatched to a gene: 7. The cysteine opens and the phenylalanine closes a CDR3 of 14 amino acids. Solely the CDR3 DNA is kept, with 42 bases framed from the first base. To note about this clone: Its antigen remains undetermined. No base quality values were provided; no much bigger clone lies one nucleotide off.

The library relied on the immunoSEQ multiplex PCR assay. This is the immuneACCESS table as TCRdb keeps it, with only in-frame sequences that have V and J called. A part of the clones is gone; compared with another copy, unresolved V genes explain less than half, and the rest is unexplained. Recorded for this sample are around 68,000 clones; about 80% of them occurred a single time. The ten largest account for roughly 3.1% of the sample. Sequenced input: PBMCs. The source of this sequence is a woman between 45 and 65 years old with lung cancer. Recombination linked TRBV30 to TRBJ2-7, and TRBD1 aligns with 11 junction nucleotides. The DNA is TGTGCCTGGGACCGGGACAGGGGGGTTTACGAGCAGTACTTC. This sequence encodes CAWDRDRGVYEQYF.